This TCR beta chain was sequenced during a study of identical twins. Study-level results: Shared out-of-frame alpha sequences (those common to twins) showed excess low generation probability. Whereas memory repertoires showed no such difference, abundant cord blood beta clonotypes carried fewer insertions. The degree of excess twin sharing was weaker in beta out-of-frame sequences.

After template switching added a universal primer site, the resulting cDNA carried unique molecular identifiers. MiXCR, run by TCRdb on the 5' RACE reads, gives a single entry per CDR3 protein. Seen here are around 530,000 distinct CDR3 sequences, around 15% observed once, and the top ten hold more than 0.4%. Trimming left V 2 bases short and J 3 bases short, with 8 bases between. CDR1 and CDR2 from the germline V gene are MNHEY and SVGAGI. This CDR3 contains 13 residues. This clonotype occurred a few times. The antigen is not known. This sample also appeared in a second study, on yellow fever vaccine responses in identical twins.

The receptor's source is a woman in her late teens or twenties in good health. The sequencing sample was made of CD4+ T cells sorted from blood. V and J are TRBV6-5 and TRBJ2-7, with no clear D. CDR3 protein: CASSYRIGYEQYV. CDR3 nucleotides: TGTGCCAGCAGTTACCGGATCGGCTACGAGCAGTACGTC.